The 13 T cell receptor beta chains below were found in one sample sequenced in a study of OX40 agonist ivuxolimab in advanced cancers. Assay used: immunoSEQ multiplex PCR; TCRdb lists only in-frame clones, some missing. The repertoire holds about 75,000 clones, more than 75% seen once, with 0.35% to 0.45% in the top ten. This material consisted of CD4+ or CD8+ T cells sorted from blood, taken in a trial of the OX40 agonist ivuxolimab. Receptors were obtained from an adult with an advanced solid tumor such as melanoma, head and neck, liver or kidney cancer.

The chain has TRBV14 and TRBJ1-5, with D hard to call. V dropped 11 bases and J dropped 6 bases, with 14 bases sitting between them. The CDR3 extends over 12 amino acids. Germline-derived CDR1 and CDR2 are SGHDN and FVKESK. CDR3 region: CAAWETAQPQHF. CDR3 bases: TGTGCCGCCTGGGAGACGGCTCAGCCCCAGCATTTT.

The J gene is TRBJ1-6, the V gene TRBV5-1; D possibly corresponds to TRBD1 (5 bases). Trimming removed 0 bases at V and 8 bases at J, with 15 bases between. The CDR3 loop spans 16 amino acids. The germline V gene has CDR1 SGHRS and CDR2 YFSETQ. Here the CDR3 reads CASSLDSGGTDSPLHF. The CDR3 nucleotides read TGCGCCAGCAGCTTGGATTCGGGGGGGACGGATTCACCCCTCCACTTT.

In nucleotides, the CDR3 is TGTGCCAGCTCACCGGAGGGCCCCAGGGACTATGGCTACACCTTC. Translation: CASSPEGPRDYGYTF. This chain uses TRBV18 with TRBJ1-2; maybe TRBD1 (5 bases). CDR1 KGHSH and CDR2 LQKENI come from the germline V gene. This CDR3 spans 15 amino acids. V shed 3 bases and J shed 3 bases, with 14 bases lying between them.

Only a few counts were recorded for this clone. The V call is TRBV18, the J call TRBJ1-5; D uncertain. Germline V gives CDR1 KGHSH, CDR2 LQKENI. V lost 3 bases to trimming and J lost 2 bases, with 8 bases between them. The CDR3 is 14 amino acids. Written as DNA, the CDR3 is TGTGCCAGCTCACCGGAGAGGGGCAATCAGCCCCAGCATTTT. Translation gives CASSPERGNQPQHF.

V usage is TRBV4-3 and J usage is TRBJ1-1, with a tentative D call TRBD1 (6 bases). V was trimmed by 5 bases and J by 4 bases, leaving 17 bases between them. CDR1 and CDR2 (germline): LGHNA, YSLEER. There are 15 residues in the CDR3. CDR3 amino acids: CASSTRAQGGTEAFF. CDR3 DNA: TGCGCCAGCAGCACTCGGGCACAGGGAGGCACTGAAGCTTTCTTT.

This clone appeared a single time. The genes are TRBV5-1 and TRBJ2-7, with D tentatively TRBD2 (5 bases). V lost 4 bases and J 4 bases, leaving 18 bases between the germline ends. The germline CDR1 and CDR2 sequences are SGHRS and YFSETQ. This CDR3 spans 15 amino acids. CDR3 nucleotides: TGCGCCAGCAGCAGGATCCAAGGGTCGGGGTACGAGCAGTACTTC. It is translated as CASSRIQGSGYEQYF.

J is TRBJ2-6 and V is TRBV4-2; D remains ambiguous. Trimming shortened V by 2 bases and J by 0 bases, and 8 bases separated the two germline ends. The CDR3 runs to 16 residues. Germline CDR1 reads LGHNA; CDR2 reads YNFKEQ. The CDR3 bases are TGTGCCAGCAGCCAACCTGTTAGCTCTGGGGCCAACGTCCTGACTTTC. Amino acids: CASSQPVSSGANVLTF.

The gene calls are TRBV30 and TRBJ2-1, with no clear D. V lost 3 bases and J 9 bases, leaving 15 bases between the germline ends. The CDR3 has 13 residues. Germline values: CDR1 GTSNPN, CDR2 SVGIG (reference sequence). CDR3 amino acids: CAWSPWGQVEQFF. The CDR3 DNA reads as TGTGCCTGGAGCCCGTGGGGTCAGGTTGAGCAGTTCTTC.

This chain connects TRBV6-6 to TRBJ1-2; possibly TRBD1 for D (5 bases). With 7 bases removed from V and 2 bases from J, the gap between germline ends came to 11 bases. The germline V gene has CDR1 MNHNY and CDR2 SVGAGI (reference sequence). This CDR3 comprises 13 residues. CDR3 nucleotide sequence: TGTGCCAGCACCCCGACAGTGAACTATGGCTACACCTTC. It codes for CASTPTVNYGYTF.

The V call is TRBV4-1, the J call TRBJ1-2; D is undetermined. Germline V gene sequence: CDR1 MGHRA, CDR2 YSYEKL. The CDR3 extends over 14 amino acids. V gave up 0 bases and J gave up 1 base, with 6 bases separating them. CDR3 coding DNA: TGCGCCAGCAGCCAAGACAGAGATAACTATGGCTACACCTTC. Translation: CASSQDRDNYGYTF.

The chain joins TRBV19 to TRBJ2-3; TRBD2 is a possible D gene (6 bases). Germline V gene data show CDR1 as LNHDA and CDR2 as SQIVND (reference sequence). V was clipped by 1 base and J by 1 base, with 12 bases between them. This CDR3 region has 16 residues. This CDR3 is CASSIVEAGRTDTQYF. Written as DNA, the CDR3 is TGTGCCAGTAGTATAGTGGAAGCGGGCCGCACAGATACGCAGTATTTT. Based on the CDR3 plus reference TRBV19 and TRBJ2-3, the full variable domain is DGGITQSPKYLFRKEGQNVTLSCEQNLNHDAMYWYRQDPGQGLRLIYYSQIVNDFQKGDIAEGYSVSREKKESFPLTVTSAQKNPTAFYLCASSIVEAGRTDTQYFGPGTRLTVL.

This clone is a singleton in its sample. This chain joins TRBV30 and TRBJ1-3; D might be TRBD1 (5 bases). Germline CDR1 GTSNPN, CDR2 SVGIG (reference sequence). With 4 bases removed from V and 0 bases from J, the gap between germline ends came to 16 bases. CDR3 size: 16 residues. DNA of the CDR3: TGTGCCTGGACCCCGACGGGGCCCTTCTCTGGAAACACCATATATTTT. Translating it yields CAWTPTGPFSGNTIYF.

The CDR3 DNA follows: TGTGCCAGCACCTTCAGCCGGGACAATACCTACGAGCAGTACTTC. This encodes CASTFSRDNTYEQYF. The chain couples TRBV28 to TRBJ2-7; D may be TRBD1 (6 bases). V lost 7 bases, J lost 2 bases, and 18 bases lay in between. Germline values: CDR1 MDHEN, CDR2 SYDVKM. The CDR3 loop spans 15 amino acids.